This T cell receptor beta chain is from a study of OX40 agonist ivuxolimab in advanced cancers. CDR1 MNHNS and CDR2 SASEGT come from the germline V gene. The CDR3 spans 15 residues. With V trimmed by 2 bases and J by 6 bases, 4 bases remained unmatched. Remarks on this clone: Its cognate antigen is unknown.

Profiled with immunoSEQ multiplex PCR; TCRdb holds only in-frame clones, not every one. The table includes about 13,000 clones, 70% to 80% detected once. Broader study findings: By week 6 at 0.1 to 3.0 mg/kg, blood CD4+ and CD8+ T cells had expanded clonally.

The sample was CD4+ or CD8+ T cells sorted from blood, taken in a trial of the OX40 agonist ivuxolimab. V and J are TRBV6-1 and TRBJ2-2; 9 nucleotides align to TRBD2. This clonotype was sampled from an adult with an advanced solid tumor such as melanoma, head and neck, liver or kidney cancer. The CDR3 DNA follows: TGTGCCAGCAGTGAATTAGCGGGAGTGCCCGGGGAGCTGTTTTTT. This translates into CASSELAGVPGELFF.